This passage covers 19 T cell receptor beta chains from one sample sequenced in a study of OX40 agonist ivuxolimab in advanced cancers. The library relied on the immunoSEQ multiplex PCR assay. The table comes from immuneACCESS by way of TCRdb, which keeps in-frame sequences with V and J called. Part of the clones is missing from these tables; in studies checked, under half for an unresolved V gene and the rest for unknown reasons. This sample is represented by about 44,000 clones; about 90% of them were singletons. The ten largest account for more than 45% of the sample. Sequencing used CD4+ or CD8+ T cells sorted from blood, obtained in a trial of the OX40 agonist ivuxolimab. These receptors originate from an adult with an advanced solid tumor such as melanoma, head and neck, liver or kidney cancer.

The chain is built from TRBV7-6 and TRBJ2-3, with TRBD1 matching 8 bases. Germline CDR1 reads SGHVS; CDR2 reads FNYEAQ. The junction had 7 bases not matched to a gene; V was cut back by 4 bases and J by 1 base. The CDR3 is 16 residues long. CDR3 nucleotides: TGTGCCAGCAGCTCAAGACCGGGACAGGGCACAGATACGCAGTATTTT. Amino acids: CASSSRPGQGTDTQYF.

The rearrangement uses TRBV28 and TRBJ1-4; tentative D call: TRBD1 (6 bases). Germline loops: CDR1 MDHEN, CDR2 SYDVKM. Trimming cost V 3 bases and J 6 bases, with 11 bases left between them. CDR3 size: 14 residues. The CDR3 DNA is TGTGCCAGCAGTTTTCAGGGGACCCATGAAAAACTGTTTTTT. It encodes CASSFQGTHEKLFF. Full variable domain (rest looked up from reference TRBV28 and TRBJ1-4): DVKVTQSSRYLVKRTGEKVFLECVQDMDHENMFWYRQDPGLGLRLIYFSYDVKMKEKGDIPEGYSVSREKKERFSLILESASTNQTSMYLCASSFQGTHEKLFFGSGTQLSVL.

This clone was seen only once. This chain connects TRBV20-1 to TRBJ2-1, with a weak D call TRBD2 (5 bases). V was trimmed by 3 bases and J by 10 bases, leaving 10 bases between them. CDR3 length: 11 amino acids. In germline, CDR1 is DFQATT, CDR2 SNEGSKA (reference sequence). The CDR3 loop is CSARDGVEQFF. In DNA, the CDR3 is TGCAGTGCTAGGGACGGGGTAGAGCAGTTCTTC.

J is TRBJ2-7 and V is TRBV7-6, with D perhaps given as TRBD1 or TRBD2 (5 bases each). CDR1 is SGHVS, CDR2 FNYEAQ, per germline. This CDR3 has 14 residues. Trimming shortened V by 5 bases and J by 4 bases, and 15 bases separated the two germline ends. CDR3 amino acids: CASSGPGPRYEQYF. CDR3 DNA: TGTGCCAGCAGCGGACCGGGACCGAGATACGAGCAGTACTTC.

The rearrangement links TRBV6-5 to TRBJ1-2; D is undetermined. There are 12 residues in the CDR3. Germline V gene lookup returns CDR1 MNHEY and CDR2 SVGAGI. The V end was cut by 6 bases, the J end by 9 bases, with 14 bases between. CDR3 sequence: CASSYDLESYTF. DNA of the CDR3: TGTGCCAGCAGCTACGACCTAGAGAGCTACACCTTC.

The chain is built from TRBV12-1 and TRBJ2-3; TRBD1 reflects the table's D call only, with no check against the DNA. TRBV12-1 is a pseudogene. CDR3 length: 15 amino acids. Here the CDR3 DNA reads TGTGCCAGCAGCGGCGGACAGGGTTGTACAGATACGCAGTATTTT. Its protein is CASSGGQGCTDTQYF.

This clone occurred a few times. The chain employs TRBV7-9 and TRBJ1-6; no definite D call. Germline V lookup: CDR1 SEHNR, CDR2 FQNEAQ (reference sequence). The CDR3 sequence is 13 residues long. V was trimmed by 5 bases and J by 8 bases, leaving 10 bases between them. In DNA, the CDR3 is TGTGCCAGCAGCCCCCCAGCGGATTCACCCCTCCACTTT. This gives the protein CASSPPADSPLHF.

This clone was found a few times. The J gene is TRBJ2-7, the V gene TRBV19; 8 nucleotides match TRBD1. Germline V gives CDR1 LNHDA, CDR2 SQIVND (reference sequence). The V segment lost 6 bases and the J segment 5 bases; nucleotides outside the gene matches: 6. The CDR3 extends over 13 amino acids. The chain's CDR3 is CASRRQGRDEQYF. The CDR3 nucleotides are TGTGCCAGTAGACGACAGGGGCGAGACGAGCAGTACTTC. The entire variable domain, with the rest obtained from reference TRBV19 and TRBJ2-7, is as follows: DGGITQSPKYLFRKEGQNVTLSCEQNLNHDAMYWYRQDPGQGLRLIYYSQIVNDFQKGDIAEGYSVSREKKESFPLTVTSAQKNPTAFYLCASRRQGRDEQYFGPGTRLTVT.

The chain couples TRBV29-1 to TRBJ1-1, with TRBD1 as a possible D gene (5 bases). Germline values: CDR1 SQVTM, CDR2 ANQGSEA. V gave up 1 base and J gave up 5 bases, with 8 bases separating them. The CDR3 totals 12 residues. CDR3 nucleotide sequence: TGCAGCGTTGAAGTACAGGAAACTGAAGCTTTCTTT. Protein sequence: CSVEVQETEAFF.

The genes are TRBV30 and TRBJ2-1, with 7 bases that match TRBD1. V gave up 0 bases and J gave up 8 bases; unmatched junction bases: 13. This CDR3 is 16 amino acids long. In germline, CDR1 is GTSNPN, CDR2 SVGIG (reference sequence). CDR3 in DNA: TGTGCCTGGAGTGTCGGACAGGTAACGATTGAAGATGAGCAGTTCTTC. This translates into CAWSVGQVTIEDEQFF.

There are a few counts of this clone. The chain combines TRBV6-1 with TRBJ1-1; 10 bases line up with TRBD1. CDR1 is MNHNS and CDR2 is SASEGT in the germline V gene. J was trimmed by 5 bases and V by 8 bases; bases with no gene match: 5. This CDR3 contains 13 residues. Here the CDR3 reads CASDRGLYTEAFF. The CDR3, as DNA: TGTGCCAGCGACAGGGGGCTTTATACTGAAGCTTTCTTT.

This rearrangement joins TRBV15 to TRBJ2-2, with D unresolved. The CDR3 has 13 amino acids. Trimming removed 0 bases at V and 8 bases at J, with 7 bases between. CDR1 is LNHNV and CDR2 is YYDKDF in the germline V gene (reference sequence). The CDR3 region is CATSRDRVGELFF. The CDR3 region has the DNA TGTGCCACCAGCAGAGATCGGGTAGGGGAGCTGTTTTTT.

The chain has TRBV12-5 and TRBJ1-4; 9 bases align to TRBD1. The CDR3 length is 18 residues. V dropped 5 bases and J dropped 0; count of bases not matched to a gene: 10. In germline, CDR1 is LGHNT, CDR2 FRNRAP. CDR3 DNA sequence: TGTGCTAGTGGTGTTCCGGGACAGGGATCTTCAACTAATGAAAAACTGTTTTTT. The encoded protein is CASGVPGQGSSTNEKLFF.

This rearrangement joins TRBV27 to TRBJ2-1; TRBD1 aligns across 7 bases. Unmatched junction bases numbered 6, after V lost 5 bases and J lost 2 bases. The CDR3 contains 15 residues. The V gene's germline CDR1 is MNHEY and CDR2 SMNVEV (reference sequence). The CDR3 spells CASSPGQTTYNEQFF. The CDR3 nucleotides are TGTGCCAGCAGTCCGGGACAGACTACCTACAATGAGCAGTTCTTC.

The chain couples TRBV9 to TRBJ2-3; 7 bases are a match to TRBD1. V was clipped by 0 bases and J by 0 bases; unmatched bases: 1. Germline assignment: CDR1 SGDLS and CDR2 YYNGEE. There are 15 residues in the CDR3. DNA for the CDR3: TGTGCCAGCAGCGTAGGGACAGGTAGCACAGATACGCAGTATTTT. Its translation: CASSVGTGSTDTQYF.

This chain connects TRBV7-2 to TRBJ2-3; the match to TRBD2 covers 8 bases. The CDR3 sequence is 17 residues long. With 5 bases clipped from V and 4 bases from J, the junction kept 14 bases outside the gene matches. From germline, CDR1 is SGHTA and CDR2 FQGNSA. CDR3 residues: CASSPMSRGGGADTQYF. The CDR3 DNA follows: TGTGCCAGCAGCCCGATGAGCCGGGGGGGCGGGGCAGATACGCAGTATTTT.

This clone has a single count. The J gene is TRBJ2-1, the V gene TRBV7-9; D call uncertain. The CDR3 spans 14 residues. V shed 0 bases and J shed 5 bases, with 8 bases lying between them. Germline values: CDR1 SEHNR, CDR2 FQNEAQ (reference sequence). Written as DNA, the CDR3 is TGTGCCAGCAGCTTAGCTGGGTCCCACAATGAGCAGTTCTTC. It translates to CASSLAGSHNEQFF.

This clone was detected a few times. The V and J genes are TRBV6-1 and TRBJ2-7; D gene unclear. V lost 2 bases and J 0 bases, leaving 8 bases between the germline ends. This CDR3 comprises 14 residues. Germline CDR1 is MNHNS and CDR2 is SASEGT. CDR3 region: CASSETESSYEQYF. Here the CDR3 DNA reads TGTGCCAGCAGTGAAACGGAGAGCTCCTACGAGCAGTACTTC.

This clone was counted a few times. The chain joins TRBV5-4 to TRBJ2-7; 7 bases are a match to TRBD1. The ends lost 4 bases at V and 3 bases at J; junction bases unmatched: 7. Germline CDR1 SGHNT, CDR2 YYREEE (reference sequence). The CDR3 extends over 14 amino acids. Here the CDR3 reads CASSLGQAIYEQYF. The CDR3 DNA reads TGTGCCAGCAGCCTAGGACAGGCGATCTACGAGCAGTACTTC.